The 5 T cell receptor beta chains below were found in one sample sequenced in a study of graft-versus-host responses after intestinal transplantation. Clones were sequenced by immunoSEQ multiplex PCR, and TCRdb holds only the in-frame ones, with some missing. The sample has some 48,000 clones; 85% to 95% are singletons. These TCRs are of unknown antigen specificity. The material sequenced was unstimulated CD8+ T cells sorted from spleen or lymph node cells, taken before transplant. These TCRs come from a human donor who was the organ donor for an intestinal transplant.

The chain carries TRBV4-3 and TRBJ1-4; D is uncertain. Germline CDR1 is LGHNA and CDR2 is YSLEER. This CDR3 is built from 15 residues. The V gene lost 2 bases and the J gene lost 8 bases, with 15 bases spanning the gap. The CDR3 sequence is CASSQTGPQGEKLFF. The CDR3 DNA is TGCGCCAGCAGCCAAACCGGGCCTCAAGGGGAAAAACTGTTTTTT.

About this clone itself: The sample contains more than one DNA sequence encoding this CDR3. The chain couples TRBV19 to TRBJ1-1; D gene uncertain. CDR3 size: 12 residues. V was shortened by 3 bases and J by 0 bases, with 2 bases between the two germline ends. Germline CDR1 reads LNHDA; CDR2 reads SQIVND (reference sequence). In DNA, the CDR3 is TGTGCCAGTAGTATCGTGAACACTGAAGCTTTCTTT. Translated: CASSIVNTEAFF.

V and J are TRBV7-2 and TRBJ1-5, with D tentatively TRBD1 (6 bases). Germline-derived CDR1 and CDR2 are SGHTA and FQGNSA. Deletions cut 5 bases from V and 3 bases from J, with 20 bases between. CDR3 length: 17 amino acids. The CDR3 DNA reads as TGTGCCAGCAGCCCTAACAGGGCCCCTATTCACAATCAGCCCCAGCATTTT. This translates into CASSPNRAPIHNQPQHF.

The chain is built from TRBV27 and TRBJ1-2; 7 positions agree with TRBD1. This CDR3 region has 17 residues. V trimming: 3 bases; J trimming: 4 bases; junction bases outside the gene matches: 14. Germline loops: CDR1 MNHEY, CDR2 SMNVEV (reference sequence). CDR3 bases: TGTGCCAGCAGTTTGGTCCTCATCACAGGGGAACGCTATGGCTACACCTTC. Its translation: CASSLVLITGERYGYTF.

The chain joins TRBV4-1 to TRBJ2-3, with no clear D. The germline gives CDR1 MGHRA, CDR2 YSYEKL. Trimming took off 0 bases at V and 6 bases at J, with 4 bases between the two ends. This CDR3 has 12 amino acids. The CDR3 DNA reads TGCGCCAGCAGCCAAGATGAGGATACGCAGTATTTT. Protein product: CASSQDEDTQYF.